The 3 T cell receptor beta chains below all came from one sample that was sequenced in a study of T cell changes during pregnancy in multiple sclerosis. Sequencing used immunoSEQ multiplex PCR; TCRdb keeps in-frame clones, though not all of them. In the table there are about 28,000 clones, around 88% of which are singletons. The sample was CD4+ T cells from peripheral blood mononuclear cells, taken in the first trimester of pregnancy. These receptors were collected from a female donor in good health, enrolled as a control in a pregnancy study.

This clone was found once. The gene calls are TRBV2 and TRBJ2-1, with TRBD2 matching over 8 bases. The CDR3 length is 15 residues. The germline V gene has CDR1 SNHLY and CDR2 FYNNEI. With 7 bases clipped from V and 0 bases from J, the junction kept 5 bases outside the gene matches. The CDR3 coding sequence is TGTGCCAGCATAAGCGGGGGCCGCTCCTACAATGAGCAGTTCTTC. Protein sequence: CASISGGRSYNEQFF.

The chain joins TRBV12-5 to TRBJ2-1; 11 bases align to TRBD2. Unmatched junction bases numbered 7, after V lost 2 bases and J lost 4 bases. The length of the CDR3 is 17 residues. Germline V gene sequence: CDR1 LGHNT, CDR2 FRNRAP. In DNA, the CDR3 is TGTGCTAGTGGTTTGCGGACTAGCGGGCGGGGATACAATGAGCAGTTCTTC. Its protein product is CASGLRTSGRGYNEQFF.

The rearrangement links TRBV19 to TRBJ2-5; D is perhaps TRBD2 (5 bases). The V and J ends lost 4 bases and 8 bases respectively, with 8 bases between them. The CDR3 contains 11 residues. Germline V gives CDR1 LNHDA, CDR2 SQIVND (reference sequence). The CDR3 reads CASSRGYTQYF. For the CDR3, the DNA is TGTGCCAGTAGTAGAGGGTATACCCAGTACTTC.